Each of the 24 T cell receptor beta chains below was sequenced from the same sample in a study of T cells in placental villitis. The immunoSEQ assay was v4. Profiling relied on immunoSEQ multiplex PCR, and the TCRdb table lists in-frame clones only, not all of them. The data show about 800 clones, with about 98% seen just once and less than 4% held by the top ten. The sequencing sample was made of placental tissue containing maternal and fetal cells. The receptor set was obtained from a human donor in good health; the placental T cells may come from both mother and fetus.

V gene TRBV18 combines with J gene TRBJ2-7, with 10 bases identical to TRBD2. J was trimmed by 5 bases and V by 3 bases; bases with no gene match: 7. The germline V gene encodes CDR1 KGHSH and CDR2 LQKENI. CDR3 size: 15 residues. Written as DNA, the CDR3 is TGTGCCAGCTCACCCCTAGCGGGAGTATGGAACGAGCAGTACTTC. Translating gives CASSPLAGVWNEQYF.

CDR3 in amino acids: CASWDREGSPLHF. The CDR3 nucleotides are TGTGCCAGCTGGGACAGGGAGGGCTCACCCCTCCACTTT. The chain recombines TRBV6-5 with TRBJ1-6, with 9 bases matching TRBD1. Per germline, CDR1 MNHEY and CDR2 SVGAGI. The CDR3 runs to 13 residues. V dropped 8 bases and J dropped 10; count of bases not matched to a gene: 6.

The chain uses TRBV7-2 and TRBJ2-2; D remains unclear. Trimming shortened V by 1 base and J by 4 bases, and 10 bases separated the two germline ends. There are 15 residues in the CDR3. CDR1 and CDR2 from the germline V gene are SGHTA and FQGNSA. The CDR3 sequence is CASSLGAWATGELFF. The CDR3 nucleotides read TGTGCCAGCAGCTTAGGCGCATGGGCCACCGGGGAGCTGTTTTTT.

CDR3 loop: CASSILPRGAYGYTF. DNA of the CDR3: TGTGCCAGTAGTATTCTCCCCAGGGGGGCCTATGGCTACACCTTC. The genes are TRBV19 and TRBJ1-2; 7 nucleotides align to TRBD1. The CDR3 loop spans 15 amino acids. Per germline, CDR1 LNHDA and CDR2 SQIVND (reference sequence). Losses at the gene ends were 3 bases for V and 4 bases for J; bases not matched to a gene: 8.

This chain connects TRBV29-1 to TRBJ1-1; D remains ambiguous. The germline V gene has CDR1 SQVTM and CDR2 ANQGSEA. V was cut by 5 bases and J by 3 bases, with 10 bases left in between. The CDR3 covers 12 residues. The CDR3 reads CSVYIGYTEAFF. The CDR3 region has the DNA TGCAGCGTTTACATAGGGTACACTGAAGCTTTCTTT. Using reference TRBV29-1 and TRBJ1-1 for the parts outside the CDR3, the full variable domain is SAVISQKPSRDICQRGTSLTIQCQVDSQVTMMFWYRQQPGQSLTLIATANQGSEATYESGFVIDKFPISRPNLTFSTLTVSNMSPEDSSIYLCSVYIGYTEAFFGQGTRLTVV.

The gene calls are TRBV10-3 and TRBJ2-1; D is unresolved. This CDR3 is 11 amino acids long. The V end lost 5 bases, the J end lost 9 bases, and 8 bases lay between the germline ends. Germline V lookup: CDR1 ENHRY, CDR2 SYGVKD. CDR3 sequence: CAISSLGEQFF. The CDR3 coding sequence is TGTGCCATCAGTTCCCTGGGTGAGCAGTTCTTC.

The J gene is TRBJ1-4, the V gene TRBV4-3; perhaps TRBD1 as D (5 bases). The CDR3 length is 15 residues. Deletions cut 2 bases from V and 7 bases from J, with 14 bases between. Germline assignment: CDR1 LGHNA and CDR2 YSLEER. The CDR3 coding sequence is TGCGCCAGCAGCCAACGACGGAGGCAGGGTGAAAAACTGTTTTTT. It translates to CASSQRRRQGEKLFF.

The chain is built from TRBV20-1 and TRBJ2-7; possibly TRBD2 for D (6 bases). This CDR3 has 14 residues. Germline loops: CDR1 DFQATT, CDR2 SNEGSKA (reference sequence). V was shortened by 3 bases and J by 3 bases, with 15 bases between the two germline ends. CDR3 region: CSASVRTTNYEQYF. CDR3 DNA sequence: TGCAGTGCTAGTGTACGGACTACCAACTACGAGCAGTACTTC.

This clone was detected only once. The gene calls are TRBV30 and TRBJ2-3, with D possibly being TRBD2 (5 bases). Germline CDR1 and CDR2: GTSNPN and SVGIG (reference sequence). Trimming removed 2 bases at V and 4 bases at J, with 16 bases between. This CDR3 spans 15 amino acids. The DNA for the CDR3 is TGTGCCTGGAGTTCTCTCGAGGGCGAGGCAGATACGCAGTATTTT. Translation: CAWSSLEGEADTQYF.

The chain uses TRBV29-1 and TRBJ1-2; D call uncertain. The V end was cut by 1 base, the J end by 7 bases, with 16 bases between. This CDR3 is 14 amino acids long. Germline V gene data show CDR1 as SQVTM and CDR2 as ANQGSEA. CDR3 DNA: TGCAGCGTTGAAGGGTTCACGGGGATTGCTGGCTACACCTTC. Its translation: CSVEGFTGIAGYTF.

The chain combines TRBV30 with TRBJ2-7, with 12 nucleotides matching TRBD2. Germline V CDR1 and CDR2: GTSNPN, SVGIG (reference sequence). J was trimmed by 6 bases and V by 3 bases; bases with no gene match: 18. The CDR3 has 18 amino acids. For the CDR3, the DNA is TGTGCCTGGAGCGCCACTAGCGGGAGGCCTCTCGGAGCATCCGAGCAGTACTTC. Its translation is CAWSATSGRPLGASEQYF.

The rearrangement joins TRBV7-2 to TRBJ2-3; 7 bases fit TRBD2. This CDR3 contains 15 residues. Germline V lookup: CDR1 SGHTA, CDR2 FQGNSA. The junction had 5 bases not matched to a gene; V was cut back by 2 bases and J by 3 bases. CDR3 sequence reads: CASSLSGIETDTQYF. The CDR3 nucleotides are TGTGCCAGCAGCTTAAGCGGGATCGAGACAGATACGCAGTATTTT.

The V and J genes are TRBV7-9 and TRBJ1-2; 7 nucleotides agree with TRBD1. Germline CDR1 reads SEHNR; CDR2 reads FQNEAQ (reference sequence). V was clipped by 5 bases and J by 4 bases; unmatched bases: 7. The CDR3 is made up of 14 amino acids. CDR3 protein: CASSPPTGSYGYTF. In DNA form, the CDR3 reads TGTGCCAGCAGCCCACCGACAGGGTCCTATGGCTACACCTTC.

The rearrangement joins TRBV9 to TRBJ1-5, with D unresolved. V shed 4 bases and J shed 7 bases, with 12 bases lying between them. CDR1 is SGDLS and CDR2 is YYNGEE in the germline V gene. This CDR3 is 13 amino acids long. CDR3 region: CASSPGGGQPQHF. The CDR3 coding sequence is TGTGCCAGCAGCCCCGGAGGAGGGCAGCCCCAGCATTTT.

The rearrangement uses TRBV24-1 and TRBJ1-5; D possibly corresponds to TRBD1 (6 bases). CDR3 length equals 15 residues. The ends were cut back, 5 bases at V and 3 bases at J, with 13 bases in the middle. Germline V CDR1 and CDR2: KGHDR, SFDVKD. The CDR3 loop is CATSAPYRANQPQHF. CDR3 coding DNA: TGTGCCACCAGTGCCCCGTACAGGGCCAATCAGCCCCAGCATTTT.

The rearrangement joins TRBV7-9 to TRBJ2-3; 12 nucleotides line up with TRBD1. The CDR3 has 19 residues. Looked up from germline, CDR1 is SEHNR and CDR2 is FQNEAQ (reference sequence). The V segment lost 4 bases and the J segment 0 bases; nucleotides outside the gene matches: 11. CDR3 DNA sequence: TGTGCCAGCAGCTCCCTTAGGGACAGGGGGCTTCTTAGCACAGATACGCAGTATTTT. It is translated as CASSSLRDRGLLSTDTQYF.

The chain uses TRBV24-1 and TRBJ2-2; 12 nucleotides line up with TRBD1. The V and J ends lost 8 bases and 0 bases, in that order; junction bases with no gene match: 9. CDR1 is KGHDR and CDR2 is SFDVKD in the germline V gene. The CDR3 runs to 18 residues. CDR3 coding DNA: TGTGCCACCAAAGGCGGGACAGGGGGCCTCGCGAACACCGGGGAGCTGTTTTTT. Protein: CATKGGTGGLANTGELFF.

The rearrangement uses TRBV19 and TRBJ1-5; 8 nucleotides agree with TRBD1. Germline lookup yields CDR1 LNHDA and CDR2 SQIVND (reference sequence). The trim removed 4 bases at V and 4 bases at J, leaving 9 bases unmatched. This CDR3 comprises 16 residues. The CDR3 DNA follows: TGTGCCAGTAGTACCATCCAGGGGGCTAGGAATCAGCCCCAGCATTTT. Its protein is CASSTIQGARNQPQHF.

This clone was seen a single time. The chain has TRBV30 and TRBJ2-7; D remains ambiguous. The CDR3 length is 14 residues. The germline V gene encodes CDR1 GTSNPN and CDR2 SVGIG (reference sequence). V shed 2 bases and J shed 2 bases, with 13 bases lying between them. The CDR3 protein is CAWSISWGTYEQYF. The CDR3 DNA reads TGTGCCTGGAGTATATCCTGGGGTACCTACGAGCAGTACTTC.

J is TRBJ1-2 and V is TRBV14, with TRBD1 matching over 9 bases. Germline lookup yields CDR1 SGHDN and CDR2 FVKESK. The CDR3 contains 15 residues. V shed 0 bases and J 5 bases; nucleotides not matched to a gene: 4. The CDR3 DNA is TGTGCCAGCAGCCAAGATAGGGACAGGGAGTATGGCTACACCTTC. Translating gives CASSQDRDREYGYTF.

The chain couples TRBV5-1 to TRBJ1-2, with 7 bases fitting TRBD1. Germline trimming cut 3 bases from V and 11 bases from J; bases unmatched to any gene: 7. This CDR3 is 12 amino acids long. CDR1 and CDR2 from the germline V gene are SGHRS and YFSETQ. This chain's CDR3 is CASSSDRDGYTF. CDR3 nucleotide sequence: TGCGCCAGCAGCTCCGACAGGGACGGTTACACCTTC.

This chain uses TRBV7-9 with TRBJ2-3, with a possible D match to TRBD1 (6 bases). The ends were cut back, 5 bases at V and 1 base at J, with 16 bases in the middle. The CDR3 is 16 amino acids. CDR1 SEHNR and CDR2 FQNEAQ come from the germline V gene (reference sequence). CDR3 DNA sequence: TGTGCCAGCAGCCCTCGGACAGTAGGTCGCACAGATACGCAGTATTTT. This sequence encodes CASSPRTVGRTDTQYF.

This clone was detected once. The chain uses TRBV4-3 and TRBJ2-7; TRBD1 aligns across 11 bases. V trimming: 1 base; J trimming: 4 bases; junction bases outside the gene matches: 15. The CDR3 spans 19 residues. Germline CDR1 reads LGHNA; CDR2 reads YSLEER. The CDR3 DNA reads as TGCGCCAGCAGCCAAGGTCGTCCTTTTACGGGACAGGGGGTTTACGAGCAGTACTTC. Translated, it gives CASSQGRPFTGQGVYEQYF.

The V and J genes are TRBV7-6 and TRBJ2-2; D is uncertain. The CDR3 contains 13 residues. Germline V gene data show CDR1 as SGHVS and CDR2 as FNYEAQ. Between the trimmed V and J ends, which lost 1 base and 5 bases, there was a span of 5 bases. CDR3 nucleotide sequence: TGTGCCAGCAGCTTAGGGGGTACCGGGGAGCTGTTTTTT. Protein sequence: CASSLGGTGELFF.